A single T cell receptor (beta chain) is shown here with its context. This sample is part of a study of blood T cell repertoires in COVID-19. Study-wide background: Acute and convalescent COVID-19 samples came from the United States, Italy and Spain. Nucleic acid was either cDNA or gDNA, and it came from T cells, B-cell-depleted T cells, or PBMCs.

Trimming took 4 bases from V and 5 from J, leaving 14 bases between them. Germline V CDR1 and CDR2: LGHDT, YNNKEL (reference sequence). CDR3 length: 14 amino acids. Per the study methods: The assay estimated nucleated cells by amplifying reference gene primers. TCRdb keeps only in-frame clones here, not all; method: immunoSEQ multiplex PCR. The V and J calls and clone size were taken over from that table, and D and trimming were inferred from the DNA. This sample has more than 200,000 clones; 75% to 90% occur once, and the top ten carry 1.5% to 2%. The TCR comes from a man between 25 and 39 years old with active or convalescent COVID-19. The specimen sequenced was peripheral blood. The chain couples TRBV3-1 (or the pseudogene TRBV3-2) to TRBJ1-1, with D maybe TRBD1 (5 bases). CDR3 DNA: TGTGCCAGCAGCCCACGGGCCCAGGGAACTGAAGCTTTCTTT. Its translation: CASSPRAQGTEAFF.